This T cell receptor (beta chain) came from a study of blood T cell repertoires in COVID-19. In the study overall: COVID-19 samples from acute and convalescent phases originated in the United States, Italy and Spain.

The authors' processing: Amplifying reference gene primers gave estimates of nucleated cell counts. Data came from immunoSEQ multiplex PCR; TCRdb stores just in-frame clones and leaves some out. That table furnishes V, J and clone size, whereas the DNA furnished D and trimming. The sample shows under 200,000 clones, nearly 90% of them seen only once. The germline V gene encodes CDR1 WNHNN and CDR2 SYGVQD (reference sequence). The CDR3 runs 13 residues. V was trimmed by 0 bases and J by 5 bases, leaving 8 bases between them. This clone occurred a few times. The TCR originated in a man aged 60-69 years with active or convalescent COVID-19. Sequencing input: peripheral blood. This chain connects TRBV10-1 to TRBJ2-7; D ambiguous. The CDR3 reads CASSESRYHEQYF. CDR3 nucleotides: TGCGCCAGCAGTGAGTCCAGGTACCACGAGCAGTACTTC.